One sample yielded the 5 T cell receptor beta chains listed below, sequenced in a study of T cell changes during pregnancy in multiple sclerosis. Assay: immunoSEQ multiplex PCR; the TCRdb copy retains only in-frame clones and omits some. In the table there are about 89,000 clones, 90% to 95% of which are singletons. Sequencing was performed on peripheral blood, taken in the third trimester of pregnancy. These receptor sequences come from a female donor with multiple sclerosis, enrolled in a pregnancy study.

The rearrangement links TRBV11-2 to TRBJ2-1; TRBD2 matches 12 bases. J gave up 8 bases and V 5 bases, and 7 bases lay outside the gene matches. Germline V lookup: CDR1 SGHAT, CDR2 FQNNGV. This CDR3 comprises 15 residues. For the CDR3, the DNA is TGTGCCAGCAGCAAGCTAGCGGGAGGGCCTCATGAGCAGTTCTTC. Protein product: CASSKLAGGPHEQFF. The full variable domain, rest sourced from reference TRBV11-2 and TRBJ2-1, is EAGVAQSPRYKIIEKRQSVAFWCNPISGHATLYWYQQILGQGPKLLIQFQNNGVVDDSQLPKDRFSAERLKGVDSTLKIQPAKLEDSAVYLCASSKLAGGPHEQFFGPGTRLTVL.

V gene TRBV4-1 combines with J gene TRBJ1-2, with 8 bases lining up with TRBD1. The germline V gene has CDR1 MGHRA and CDR2 YSYEKL. The junction had 7 bases not matched to a gene; V was cut back by 1 base and J by 0 bases. This CDR3 is 17 amino acids long. CDR3 nucleotides: TGCGCCAGCAGCCAAGGGATGGGACAGGTTGCTAACTATGGCTACACCTTC. It codes for CASSQGMGQVANYGYTF.

This chain connects TRBV11-2 to TRBJ1-1, with D possibly being TRBD1 (6 bases). V lost 3 bases and J 1 base, leaving 15 bases between the germline ends. The CDR3 extends over 16 amino acids. Germline CDR1 SGHAT, CDR2 FQNNGV. The CDR3 DNA is TGTGCCAGCAGCTTTGAACAGGGTGTTTGGAACACTGAAGCTTTCTTT. Protein product: CASSFEQGVWNTEAFF.

The rearrangement uses TRBV28 and TRBJ2-5, with D maybe TRBD2 (5 bases). Germline CDR1 reads MDHEN; CDR2 reads SYDVKM. Trimming took 5 bases from V and 0 from J, leaving 19 bases between them. The CDR3 covers 17 residues. The CDR3 nucleotides are TGTGCCAGCAGTCACCCCTCCCTAGCAGCGAACCAAGAGACCCAGTACTTC. Translated, it gives CASSHPSLAANQETQYF.

J is TRBJ2-2 and V is TRBV18; D is possibly TRBD2 (5 bases). Trimming shortened V by 1 base and J by 7 bases, and 16 bases separated the two germline ends. CDR1 is KGHSH and CDR2 is LQKENI in the germline V gene. The length of the CDR3 is 16 residues. The CDR3 sequence is CASSPRSTWSGGELFF. CDR3 nucleotides: TGTGCCAGCTCACCACGAAGCACCTGGAGCGGCGGGGAGCTGTTTTTT.